Shown below are 7 T cell receptor beta chains from a single sample sequenced in a study of beta chain features in type 1 diabetes. Study-wide results and caveats: TCRB CDR3 length was moderately but significantly reduced in all four CD4+ subsets of Type 1 diabetes patients.

Antigens for these TCRs are unknown. The investigators reverse transcribed all of the isolated RNA, so they sequenced expressed TCRB transcripts. Sequencing used immunoSEQ multiplex PCR; TCRdb keeps in-frame clones, though not all of them. Of 120,000 or so clones in the sample, 15% to 20% were seen once. The specimen sequenced was central memory CD4+ T cells from blood. Receptors originate from a man aged 18 to 29 with type 1 diabetes.

The V gene is TRBV7-9, the J gene TRBJ2-3; 7 bases align to TRBD1. Germline lookup yields CDR1 SEHNR and CDR2 FQNEAQ (reference sequence). The CDR3 totals 16 residues. V shed 5 bases and J 2 bases; nucleotides not matched to a gene: 10. This CDR3 is CASSGRQGRDTDTQYF. In nucleotides, the CDR3 is TGTGCCAGCAGCGGGCGACAGGGTAGGGACACAGATACGCAGTATTTT.

The rearrangement joins TRBV25-1 to TRBJ2-2; 8 nucleotides match TRBD2. Trimming removed 6 bases from V and 5 bases from J; junction bases left unmatched: 5. The CDR3 extends over 14 amino acids. CDR1 MGHDK and CDR2 SYGVNS come from the germline V gene. The CDR3 sequence is CASSWASGTGELFF. CDR3 coding DNA: TGTGCCAGCAGCTGGGCTAGCGGGACCGGGGAGCTGTTTTTT.

The rearrangement links TRBV29-1 to TRBJ1-1, with D unresolved. CDR1 is SQVTM and CDR2 is ANQGSEA in the germline V gene. The CDR3 extends over 14 amino acids. V lost 7 bases to trimming and J lost 0 bases, with 15 bases between them. In DNA form, the CDR3 reads TGCAGCGCCGCCCGCGGTGTAATGAACACTGAAGCTTTCTTT. Its translation: CSAARGVMNTEAFF.

The chain recombines TRBV29-1 with TRBJ2-5, with a tentative D call TRBD1 (6 bases). CDR1 is SQVTM and CDR2 is ANQGSEA in the germline V gene. The V end was cut by 6 bases, the J end by 5 bases, with 13 bases between. The CDR3 covers 12 residues. The CDR3 reads CSVQGTGETQYF. The CDR3 nucleotides are TGCAGCGTCCAGGGGACGGGCGAGACCCAGTACTTC.

This clone was counted a few times. V usage is TRBV7-2 and J usage is TRBJ2-7; TRBD1 agrees at 8 bases. The V gene end was trimmed by 3 bases and the J gene end by 2 bases; junction bases not matched to a gene: 6. Per the germline V gene, CDR1 is SGHTA and CDR2 is FQGNSA. The length of the CDR3 is 15 residues. The CDR3 is CASSFRDRTTYEQYF. The CDR3 DNA reads as TGTGCCAGCAGCTTCCGGGACAGGACCACCTACGAGCAGTACTTC.

A few counts support this clone. This chain joins TRBV7-9 and TRBJ1-1; D gene ambiguous. V shed 3 bases and J shed 7 bases, with 6 bases lying between them. The CDR3 extends over 11 amino acids. Germline V gives CDR1 SEHNR, CDR2 FQNEAQ (reference sequence). As DNA, the CDR3 is TGTGCCAGCAGCTTGAGAGGTGAAGCTTTCTTT. Translating it yields CASSLRGEAFF. The full variable domain, its missing parts supplied by reference TRBV7-9 and TRBJ1-1, is DTGVSQNPRHKITKRGQNVTFRCDPISEHNRLYWYRQTLGQGPEFLTYFQNEAQLEKSRLLSDRFSAERPKGSFSTLEIQRTEQGDSAMYLCASSLRGEAFFGQGTRLTVV.

The sample holds many counts of this clone. The rearrangement uses TRBV29-1 and TRBJ1-4; 8 bases fit TRBD1. CDR1 is SQVTM, CDR2 ANQGSEA, per germline. The CDR3 is 13 residues long. V lost 5 bases to trimming and J lost 7 bases; unmatched junction nucleotides: 6. Here the CDR3 reads CSVQTGGLEKLFF. In DNA, the CDR3 is TGCAGCGTTCAAACAGGGGGACTTGAAAAACTGTTTTTT.